This TCR beta chain came from a study of blood T cell repertoires in COVID-19. The CDR3 covers 14 residues. The V and J ends lost 6 bases and 4 bases respectively, with 12 bases between them. Germline V gene lookup returns CDR1 SGHVS and CDR2 FQNEAQ. Authors' analysis steps: Amplification from reference gene primers served as the basis for estimated nucleated cell counts. TCRdb keeps only in-frame clones here, not all; method: immunoSEQ multiplex PCR. V, J and clone size are those of that table, while D and trimming were read from the DNA. The sample shows 450,000 to 500,000 clones, around 85% of them seen only once.

The rearrangement links TRBV7-8 to TRBJ2-2, with D maybe TRBD2 (5 bases). The TCR sequence derives from a human donor in a cohort sampled during active COVID-19. The specimen was peripheral blood. In nucleotides, the CDR3 is TGTGCCAGCAGGGTACGGGGTGGCACCGGGGAGCTGTTTTTT. It is translated as CASRVRGGTGELFF.